Sequencing of this T cell receptor beta chain was carried out in a study of blood T cell repertoires in COVID-19. Across the whole study: Both acute and convalescent COVID-19 samples were obtained from the United States, Italy and Spain. Sample material is recorded as cDNA or gDNA derived from T cells, B-cell-depleted T cells, or PBMCs.

Individuals aged roughly 18 to 100 years were recruited from 24 US areas. CDR3 length: 16 residues. Germline CDR1 is ENHRY and CDR2 is SYGVKD. V trimming: 2 bases; J trimming: 7 bases; junction bases outside the gene matches: 8. TCRdb's table, derived via immunoSEQ multiplex PCR, lists solely in-frame clones and lacks some. The data contain around 330,000 clones, around 85% of them singletons. This sequence originates from a woman aged 25 to 45 who had been exposed to COVID-19. Sequenced material: PBMCs or T cells enriched from blood (not recorded which). The chain combines TRBV10-3 with TRBJ2-1, with 10 bases matching TRBD1. CDR3 coding DNA: TGTGCCATCAGTGAGGAAGGGACAGGGGTTCGGAATGAGCAGTTCTTC. Its protein is CAISEEGTGVRNEQFF.